What follows are 8 T cell receptor beta chains derived from one specimen sequenced in a study of blood T cell repertoires in COVID-19. Repertoires were generated with immunoSEQ multiplex PCR, while TCRdb's copy carries only in-frame clones and drops some. The sample yields about 260,000 clones, 85% to 90% seen once. Sequenced input: peripheral blood. These receptors were taken from a middle-aged woman who had recovered from COVID-19.

About this clone itself: A read error may account for a junction end that differs from germline. The chain is built from TRBV15 and TRBJ1-1, with D possibly matching TRBD1 (5 bases). CDR3 length: 12 residues. From germline, CDR1 is LNHNV and CDR2 YYDKDF (reference sequence). The DNA of the CDR3 is TGTGCCACCAGCAGGGACACTACCCCGGATTTGTTT. Translation gives CATSRDTTPDLF.

V gene TRBV4-1 combines with J gene TRBJ1-2, with 8 bases that match TRBD1. The CDR3 sequence is 15 residues long. V was clipped by 0 bases and J by 5 bases; unmatched bases: 5. Germline V gives CDR1 MGHRA, CDR2 YSYEKL. CDR3 nucleotides: TGCGCCAGCAGCCAAGAATGGACAGGGAATTATGGCTACACCTTC. Translated, it gives CASSQEWTGNYGYTF.

The chain carries TRBV29-1 and TRBJ2-7, with a tentative D call TRBD1 (6 bases). The germline V and J ends were trimmed by 1 base and 2 bases, with 9 bases remaining between them. Germline assignment: CDR1 SQVTM and CDR2 ANQGSEA. The CDR3 totals 13 residues. CDR3 sequence (DNA): TGCAGCGTTGAAGTACAGGGAACCTACGAGCAGTACTTC. This translates into CSVEVQGTYEQYF.

This rearrangement joins TRBV12-5 to TRBJ1-5, with 7 bases identical to TRBD1. After removal of 6 bases from V and 0 bases from J, the junction contained 5 bases not matched to a gene. This CDR3 is built from 15 residues. In germline, CDR1 is LGHNT, CDR2 FRNRAP. The CDR3 sequence: CASGLGQYSNQPQHF. For the CDR3, the DNA is TGTGCTAGTGGCCTGGGACAGTATAGCAATCAGCCCCAGCATTTT.

The chain employs TRBV5-1 and TRBJ1-4, with TRBD1 matching over 9 bases. Germline V CDR1 and CDR2: SGHRS, YFSETQ. The CDR3 totals 14 residues. J lost 4 bases, V lost 4 bases, and 2 bases had no gene match. The CDR3 reads CASSPGQGNEKLFF. CDR3 nucleotide sequence: TGCGCCAGCAGCCCGGGACAGGGTAATGAAAAACTGTTTTTT.

The chain recombines TRBV3-1 (or the pseudogene TRBV3-2) with TRBJ2-7; a weak D match, TRBD2 (5 bases). The CDR3 loop spans 13 amino acids. Germline V gene sequence: CDR1 LGHDT, CDR2 YNNKEL (reference sequence). The V end was cut by 4 bases, the J end by 2 bases, with 9 bases between. CDR3 in amino acids: CASSPRAAYEQYF. CDR3 sequence (DNA): TGTGCCAGCAGCCCTCGAGCGGCCTACGAGCAGTACTTC.

The chain combines TRBV11-2 with TRBJ2-3, with 7 bases lining up with TRBD1. V gave up 8 bases and J gave up 4 bases; unmatched junction bases: 6. This CDR3 has 13 amino acids. Germline CDR1 is SGHAT and CDR2 is FQNNGV. The CDR3 region has the DNA TGTGCCAGCGAGACAGGGTCTGCAGATACGCAGTATTTT. It encodes CASETGSADTQYF.

The chain is built from TRBV11-2 and TRBJ2-3; D may be TRBD1 (6 bases). There are 15 residues in the CDR3. V dropped 5 bases and J dropped 2 bases, with 14 bases sitting between them. From germline, CDR1 is SGHAT and CDR2 FQNNGV. In nucleotides, the CDR3 is TGTGCCAGCAGCGTATACAGGGCTGACACAGATACGCAGTATTTT. Translated: CASSVYRADTDTQYF.